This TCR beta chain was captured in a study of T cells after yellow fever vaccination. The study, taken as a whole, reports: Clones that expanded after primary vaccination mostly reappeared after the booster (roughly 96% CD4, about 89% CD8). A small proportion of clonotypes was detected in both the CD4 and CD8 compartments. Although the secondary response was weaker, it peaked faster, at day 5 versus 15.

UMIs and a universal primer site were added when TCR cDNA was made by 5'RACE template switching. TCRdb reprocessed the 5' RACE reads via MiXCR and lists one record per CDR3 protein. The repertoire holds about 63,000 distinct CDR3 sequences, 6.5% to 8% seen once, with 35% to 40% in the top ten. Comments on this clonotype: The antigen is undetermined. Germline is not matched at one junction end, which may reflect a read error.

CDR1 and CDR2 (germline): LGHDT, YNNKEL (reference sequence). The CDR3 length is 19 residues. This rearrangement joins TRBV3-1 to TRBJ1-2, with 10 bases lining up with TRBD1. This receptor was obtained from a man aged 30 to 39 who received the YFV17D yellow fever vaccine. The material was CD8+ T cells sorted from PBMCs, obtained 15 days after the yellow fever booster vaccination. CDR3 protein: CATSTNGADRGGANYGYTF. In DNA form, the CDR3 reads TGTGCCACCAGCACCAACGGGGCGGACAGGGGGGGAGCTAACTATGGCTACACCTTC.